This TCR beta chain is from a study of T cells expressing NK-cell markers. Scientists made TCR beta cDNA using 5'RACE template switching with UMIs. From the 5' RACE reads, TCRdb lists one entry per CDR3 protein and no DNA. Seen in this sample are 400,000 to 450,000 distinct CDR3 sequences; the ten most common clones hold more than 7%. Turning to this clonotype: Its matching antigen is unknown.

The CDR3 sequence is 14 residues long. CDR1 SGHTA and CDR2 FQGNSA come from the germline V gene. Study conclusions and caveats: In about six donors, dominant CD3+CD56+NKG2C+ clones formed roughly 1.0-7.5% of CD8+ cells. Evidence did not settle whether expanded NKG2C+ T cell clones targeted HCMV.

This receptor was identified in a woman aged 18 to 69 in good health. Sequenced sample: blood T cells: a sorted CD56 or NKG2C T cell subset, CD4+ or CD8+ T cells, or bulk PBMC T cells (not recorded which). The rearrangement uses TRBV7-2 and TRBJ2-3; the TCRdb call, TRBD2, lacks DNA for checking. This CDR3 reads CASRQTSGTTTQYF.